Listed here is a single T cell receptor beta chain. What this receptor recognizes is not known. Base-call qualities are not available, and no considerably larger clone is one nucleotide away. Collaborating institutions collected whole blood in K2EDTA tubes following their own protocols. For TCRbeta analysis, collaborators shipped samples as frozen whole blood, isolated PBMCs, or DNA extracted from either of those sample types. This specimen comes from a study of blood T cell repertoires in COVID-19 (dated by TCRdb to the early 2020s). Some background on the complete study: Samples covering the acute and convalescent phases of COVID-19 were provided by collaborators in the United States, Italy and Spain. Where HLA class I and class II types were available, the types were taken from metadata supplied by the sample provider, not from assay-based typing. The samples were drawn from the first 160 participants of the ongoing ImmuneRACE study and from 950 to 1,500 subjects provided by 6 global collaborators. The repertoires were released in a freely available public database intended as a resource for research on the immune response to SARS-CoV-2. Subjects who had been exposed to COVID-19, were actively infected with it, or had recovered from it provided the deeply sampled blood TCRbeta repertoires that made up the dataset. The sample metadata nearly always contained a de-identified subject ID, COVID-19 status, age in years and sex. The prospective study material was composed of cDNA or gDNA derived from T cells, B-cell-depleted T cells, or PBMCs.

The immunoSEQ Assay, a bias-controlled multiplex PCR, was used to amplify TCRbeta CDR3 regions from genomic DNA. The paper's data handling went like this. Nucleated cell counts per sample were estimated from amplification of reference gene primers within the assay. To quantify the absolute abundance of each unique TCRbeta CDR3 rearrangement, sequence reads were collapsed and filtered. Productive Simpson clonality was computed per sample as the square root of Simpson's diversity index over productive rearrangements. In TCRdb, the immuneACCESS table is reduced to in-frame sequences with V and J assigned. These tables do not hold every clone; where another copy was compared, an unresolved V gene accounts for under half, and the others remain unexplained. V, J and clone size derive from that table, while D and trimming were established from the DNA sequence. The sample records more than 70,000 clones, around 88% of which are singletons. The ten largest clones represent 0.95% to 1.5% of the sample.

General study outcomes and caveats: Clinical and demographic metadata were provided uncurated, with the amount varying by source and participant.

The V end gives up 4 bases and the J end 2 bases, leaving 5 bases in the junction not matched to a gene. The CDR3 holds 15 amino acids from the cysteine to the phenylalanine. Left in the record is the CDR3 DNA by itself, 45 bases read in frame from the first base. CDR1 SEHNR and CDR2 FQNEAQ were looked up in the germline V gene (reference sequence). The sequence was collected from an elderly man with active or convalescent COVID-19. The material sequenced was peripheral blood. The chain was built from TRBV7-9 and TRBJ2-3, and 8 junction bases match TRBD1. The CDR3 reads as follows: CASSSWTGLTDTQYF. The DNA reads TGTGCCAGCAGCTCGTGGACAGGGCTCACAGATACGCAGTATTTT. Full variable domain (CDR3 extended with the reference TRBV7-9 and TRBJ2-3 proteins): DTGVSQNPRHKITKRGQNVTFRCDPISEHNRLYWYRQTLGQGPEFLTYFQNEAQLEKSRLLSDRFSAERPKGSFSTLEIQRTEQGDSAMYLCASSSWTGLTDTQYFGPGTRLTVL.